Detailed here is one T cell receptor beta chain. The antigen remains undetermined. These data originate in a study of PD-1 blockade in classical Hodgkin lymphoma. Whole-study results and caveats: It was among complete responders that baseline diversity resembled that of newly diagnosed patients. CD8+ TCR diversity did not rise significantly by C4D1, unlike CD4+.

Each patient relapsed following autologous stem cell transplantation, and prior brentuximab vedotin exposure differed. Assay: immunoSEQ multiplex PCR; the TCRdb copy retains only in-frame clones and omits some. The sample consists of about 30,000 clones, just under 80% of them appearing once. The CDR3 length is 17 residues. Per the germline V gene, CDR1 is SEHNR and CDR2 is FQNEAQ (reference sequence). V shed 4 bases and J 0 bases; nucleotides not matched to a gene: 9. This chain connects TRBV7-9 to TRBJ2-5; 9 nucleotides align to TRBD1. Sequenced here: peripheral blood mononuclear cells (PBMCs), sampled before the second cycle of nivolumab. This clonotype was sampled from a human donor with classical Hodgkin lymphoma. The CDR3 DNA reads TGTGCCAGCAGCTCCAGTGGACAGGGGCGGCACCAAGAGACCCAGTACTTC. This sequence encodes CASSSSGQGRHQETQYF.